This TCR beta chain was identified during a study of cytomegalovirus exposure and HLA in healthy donors. Broader study findings: Accurate prediction of HLA-A and HLA-B alleles (for most subjects) was reportedly achieved from TCR beta sequences.

V lost 0 bases and J 0 bases, leaving 19 bases between the germline ends. The germline V gene encodes CDR1 SGHRS and CDR2 YFSETQ. This CDR3 is built from 18 residues. Primers: 60 Vbeta forward and 13 Jbeta reverse. Clones were read by immunoSEQ multiplex PCR, and TCRdb kept only the in-frame ones, dropping some. The sample yields approximately 220,000 clones, about four fifths seen once. Concerning this clone itself: The antigen remains unidentified.

The chain combines TRBV5-1 with TRBJ2-7; D may be TRBD2 (6 bases). The clonotype was recovered from a man aged 25 to 40 in good health and CMV-seronegative. The specimen was PBMCs. CDR3 in amino acids: CASSLGAGLSISSYEQYF. For the CDR3, the DNA is TGCGCCAGCAGCTTGGGGGCGGGACTCAGTATCAGCTCCTACGAGCAGTACTTC.